This T cell receptor beta chain was found in a study of cytomegalovirus exposure and HLA in healthy donors. Comments on this clone: Its antigen is as yet unknown.

Study-wide findings and caveats: Most TCR sequences proved rare, with some public TCRs found in many donors. A subsequent analysis found that TCR clusters from the first cohort also tended to co-occur in the roughly 120 validation repertoires, with approximately 95% of cluster scores above 0.

The table came from immunoSEQ multiplex PCR; TCRdb's copy has only in-frame clones and leaves some out. Of fewer than 140,000 clones listed, about 87% were seen once; the top ten hold 1.5% to 2%. Deletions cut 3 bases from V and 2 bases from J, with 15 bases between. CDR1 MGHRA and CDR2 YSYEKL come from the germline V gene. This CDR3 region has 16 residues. The TCR originated in a woman aged 18 to 35 in good health and CMV-seropositive. The chain joins TRBV4-1 to TRBJ2-3; a possible D gene is TRBD1 (6 bases). The sequenced sample was PBMCs. The CDR3, as DNA: TGCGCCAGCAGCCAGGAAAAGACAGGAAACACAGATACGCAGTATTTT. Its protein is CASSQEKTGNTDTQYF.